What follows describes a single T cell receptor beta chain. These data belong to a study of shared clonotypes between healthy human individuals. Data came from immunoSEQ multiplex PCR; TCRdb stores just in-frame clones and leaves some out. The sample has under 1,100,000 clones, roughly 70% seen once. Material: memory CD4+ T cells sorted from blood. This sample's subset: CD45RA-negative fraction. The sequence was obtained from a man between 18 and 29 years old in good health.

CDR3 residues: CASSLAWAVNYGYTF. The CDR3 DNA sequence: TGTGCCAGCAGCTTGGCATGGGCGGTGAACTATGGCTACACCTTC. The chain combines TRBV5-5 with TRBJ1-2; D not resolved. Germline V gene sequence: CDR1 SGHKS, CDR2 YYEKEE (reference sequence). The CDR3 runs 15 residues. V was pared by 0 bases and J by 2 bases, with 11 bases between.